This section outlines one TCR beta chain sequence together with its context. This record comes from a study of blood T cell repertoires in COVID-19. The protocol was immunoSEQ multiplex PCR, while the TCRdb copy is restricted to in-frame clones and leaves out a portion. The sample lists 250,000 or so clones; approximately 90% were seen once. The source material was PBMCs or T cells enriched from blood (not recorded which). The sequence was collected from a woman in her twenties or thirties with acute COVID-19.

CDR3 loop: CASSLDKHEAFF. In DNA, the CDR3 is TGTGCCAGCAGTTTAGACAAACACGAAGCTTTCTTT. V and J are TRBV12-3 or TRBV12-4 and TRBJ1-1; no firm D call. The V end lost 1 base, the J end lost 8 bases, and 8 bases lay between the germline ends. The CDR3 length is 12 residues.